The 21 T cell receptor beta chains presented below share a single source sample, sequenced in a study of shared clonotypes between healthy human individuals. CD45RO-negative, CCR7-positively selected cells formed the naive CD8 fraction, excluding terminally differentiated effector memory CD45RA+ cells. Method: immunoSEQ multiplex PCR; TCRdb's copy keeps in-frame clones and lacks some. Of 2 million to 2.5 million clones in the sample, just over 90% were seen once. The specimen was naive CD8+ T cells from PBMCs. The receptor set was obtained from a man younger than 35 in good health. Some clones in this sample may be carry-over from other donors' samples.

CDR3 nucleotides: TGTGCCAGCAGCCAGCGGGACGGAGACTCCTACGAGCAGTACTTC. Translation: CASSQRDGDSYEQYF. The rearrangement joins TRBV4-2 to TRBJ2-7; a weak D match, TRBD2 (6 bases). Trimming pared 3 bases from V and 0 bases from J, leaving 12 bases between. The CDR3 sequence is 15 residues long. Germline-derived CDR1 and CDR2 are LGHNA and YNFKEQ.

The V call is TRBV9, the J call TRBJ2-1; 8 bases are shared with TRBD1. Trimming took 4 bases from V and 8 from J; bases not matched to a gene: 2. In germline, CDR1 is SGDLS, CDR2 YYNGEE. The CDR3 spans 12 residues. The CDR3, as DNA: TGTGCCAGCAGCCCAGGGGGCGATGAGCAGTTCTTC. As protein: CASSPGGDEQFF. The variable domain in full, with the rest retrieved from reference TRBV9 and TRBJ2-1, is DSGVTQTPKHLITATGQRVTLRCSPRSGDLSVYWYQQSLDQGLQFLIQYYNGEERAKGNILERFSAQQFPDLHSELNLSSLELGDSALYFCASSPGGDEQFFGPGTRLTVL.

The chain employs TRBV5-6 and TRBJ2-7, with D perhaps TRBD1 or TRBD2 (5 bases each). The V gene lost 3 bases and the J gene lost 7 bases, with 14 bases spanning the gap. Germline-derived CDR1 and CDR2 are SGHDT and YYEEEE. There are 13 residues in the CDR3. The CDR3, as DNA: TGTGCCAGCAGCTGGGCGGTGGGGGAAGAGCAGTACTTC. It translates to CASSWAVGEEQYF.

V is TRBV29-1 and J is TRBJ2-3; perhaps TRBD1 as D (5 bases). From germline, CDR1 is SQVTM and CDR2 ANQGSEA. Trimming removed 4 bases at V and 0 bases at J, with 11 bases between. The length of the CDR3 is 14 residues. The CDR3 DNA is TGCAGCGTTGCTGGGGCACCTAGCACAGATACGCAGTATTTT. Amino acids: CSVAGAPSTDTQYF.

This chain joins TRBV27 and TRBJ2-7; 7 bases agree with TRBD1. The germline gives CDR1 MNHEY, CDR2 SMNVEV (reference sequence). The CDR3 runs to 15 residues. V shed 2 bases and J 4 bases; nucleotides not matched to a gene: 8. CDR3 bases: TGTGCCAGCAGTTTAGGCCCGGGACAGAGGTACGAGCAGTACTTC. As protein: CASSLGPGQRYEQYF.

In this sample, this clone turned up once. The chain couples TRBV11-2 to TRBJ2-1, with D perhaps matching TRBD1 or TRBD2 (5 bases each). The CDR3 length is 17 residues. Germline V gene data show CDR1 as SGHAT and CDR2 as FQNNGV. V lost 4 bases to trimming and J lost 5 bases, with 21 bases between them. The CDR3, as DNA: TGTGCCAGCAGCTCACCCACGGGGAAGTGGGGGAACAATGAGCAGTTCTTC. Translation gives CASSSPTGKWGNNEQFF. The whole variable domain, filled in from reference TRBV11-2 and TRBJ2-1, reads EAGVAQSPRYKIIEKRQSVAFWCNPISGHATLYWYQQILGQGPKLLIQFQNNGVVDDSQLPKDRFSAERLKGVDSTLKIQPAKLEDSAVYLCASSSPTGKWGNNEQFFGPGTRLTVL.

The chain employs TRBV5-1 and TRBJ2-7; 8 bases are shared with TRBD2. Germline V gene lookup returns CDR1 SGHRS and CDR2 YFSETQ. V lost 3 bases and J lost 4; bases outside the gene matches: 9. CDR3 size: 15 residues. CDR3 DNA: TGCGCCAGCAGCTGGGACGGCGGGAGGAGTTACGAGCAGTACTTC. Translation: CASSWDGGRSYEQYF. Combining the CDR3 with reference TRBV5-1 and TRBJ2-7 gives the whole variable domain KAGVTQTPRYLIKTRGQQVTLSCSPISGHRSVSWYQQTPGQGLQFLFEYFSETQRNKGNFPGRFSGRQFSNSRSEMNVSTLELGDSALYLCASSWDGGRSYEQYFGPGTRLTVT.

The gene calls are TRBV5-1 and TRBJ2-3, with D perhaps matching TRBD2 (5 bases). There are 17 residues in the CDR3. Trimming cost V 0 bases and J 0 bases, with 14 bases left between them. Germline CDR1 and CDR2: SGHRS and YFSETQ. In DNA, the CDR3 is TGCGCCAGCAGCTTGGAAGATCTTAGCGTAAGCACAGATACGCAGTATTTT. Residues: CASSLEDLSVSTDTQYF.

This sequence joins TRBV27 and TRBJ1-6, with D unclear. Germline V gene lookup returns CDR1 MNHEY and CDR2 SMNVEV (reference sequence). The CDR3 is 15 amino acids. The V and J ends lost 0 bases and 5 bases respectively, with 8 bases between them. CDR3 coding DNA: TGTGCCAGCAGTTTATCGGGTCGAGATAATTCACCCCTCCACTTT. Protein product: CASSLSGRDNSPLHF.

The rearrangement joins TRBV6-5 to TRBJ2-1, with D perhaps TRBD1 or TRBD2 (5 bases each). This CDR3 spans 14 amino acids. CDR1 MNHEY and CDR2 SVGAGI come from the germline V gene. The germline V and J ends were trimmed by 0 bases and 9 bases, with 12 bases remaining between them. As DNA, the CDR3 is TGTGCCAGCAGTTACTCGAGGGGTCCTGGTGAGCAGTTCTTC. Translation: CASSYSRGPGEQFF.

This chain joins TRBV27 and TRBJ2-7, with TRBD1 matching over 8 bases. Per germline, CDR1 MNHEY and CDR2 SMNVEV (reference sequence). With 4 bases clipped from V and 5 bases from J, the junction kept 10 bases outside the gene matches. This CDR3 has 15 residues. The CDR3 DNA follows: TGTGCCAGCAGTTCTGGGGGACAGGTGAGCCACGAGCAGTACTTC. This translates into CASSSGGQVSHEQYF.

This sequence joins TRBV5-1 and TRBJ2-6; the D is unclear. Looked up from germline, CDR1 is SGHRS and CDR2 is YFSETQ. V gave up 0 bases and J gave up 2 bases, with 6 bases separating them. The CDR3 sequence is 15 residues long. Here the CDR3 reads CASSLGRTGANVLTF. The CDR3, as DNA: TGCGCCAGCAGCTTGGGTCGTACTGGGGCCAACGTCCTGACTTTC.

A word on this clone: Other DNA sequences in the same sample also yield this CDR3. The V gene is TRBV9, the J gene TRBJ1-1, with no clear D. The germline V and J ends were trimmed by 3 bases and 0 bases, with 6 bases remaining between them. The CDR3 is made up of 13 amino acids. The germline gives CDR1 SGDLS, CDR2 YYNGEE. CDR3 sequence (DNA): TGTGCCAGCAGCGGGGGATTGAACACTGAAGCTTTCTTT. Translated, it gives CASSGGLNTEAFF.

The CDR3 here is CASSAPDGSYEQYF. As DNA, the CDR3 is TGTGCCAGCAGCGCGCCGGACGGATCCTACGAGCAGTACTTC. V usage is TRBV5-4 and J usage is TRBJ2-7; D gene uncertain. Trimming took off 4 bases at V and 1 base at J, with 12 bases between the two ends. The CDR3 extends over 14 amino acids. Germline V gene data show CDR1 as SGHNT and CDR2 as YYREEE (reference sequence).

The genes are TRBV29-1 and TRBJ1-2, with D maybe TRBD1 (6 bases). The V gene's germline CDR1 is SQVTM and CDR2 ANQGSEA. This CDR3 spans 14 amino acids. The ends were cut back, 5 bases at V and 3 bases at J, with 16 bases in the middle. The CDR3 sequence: CSVRGLEGDYGYTF. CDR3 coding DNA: TGCAGCGTTCGGGGCTTGGAGGGGGACTATGGCTACACCTTC.

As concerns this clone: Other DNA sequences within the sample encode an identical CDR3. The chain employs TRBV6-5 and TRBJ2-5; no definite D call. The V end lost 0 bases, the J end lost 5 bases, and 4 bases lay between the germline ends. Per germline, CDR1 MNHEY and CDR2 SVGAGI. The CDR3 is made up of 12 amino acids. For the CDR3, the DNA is TGTGCCAGCAGTTACTCGAAGGAGACCCAGTACTTC. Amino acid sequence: CASSYSKETQYF.

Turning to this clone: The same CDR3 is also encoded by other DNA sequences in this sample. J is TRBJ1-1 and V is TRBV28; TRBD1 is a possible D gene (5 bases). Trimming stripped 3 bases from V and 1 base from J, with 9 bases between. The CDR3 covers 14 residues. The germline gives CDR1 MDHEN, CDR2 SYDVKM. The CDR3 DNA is TGTGCCAGCAGTTTGGGGACGGCGAACACTGAAGCTTTCTTT. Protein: CASSLGTANTEAFF.

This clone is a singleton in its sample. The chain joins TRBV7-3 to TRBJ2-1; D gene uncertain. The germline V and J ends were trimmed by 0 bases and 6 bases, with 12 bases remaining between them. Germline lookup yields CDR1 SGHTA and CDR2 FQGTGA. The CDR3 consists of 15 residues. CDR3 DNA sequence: TGTGCCAGCAGCTTAACACGGATCCTCACCAATGAGCAGTTCTTC. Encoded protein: CASSLTRILTNEQFF.

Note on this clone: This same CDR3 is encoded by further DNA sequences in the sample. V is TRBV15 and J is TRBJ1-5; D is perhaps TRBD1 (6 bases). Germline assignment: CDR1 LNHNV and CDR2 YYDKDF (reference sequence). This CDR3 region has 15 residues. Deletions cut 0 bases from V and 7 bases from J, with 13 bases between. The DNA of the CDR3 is TGTGCCACCAGCAGAGATGGGGGGGCGGGACAGCCCCAGCATTTT. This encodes CATSRDGGAGQPQHF.

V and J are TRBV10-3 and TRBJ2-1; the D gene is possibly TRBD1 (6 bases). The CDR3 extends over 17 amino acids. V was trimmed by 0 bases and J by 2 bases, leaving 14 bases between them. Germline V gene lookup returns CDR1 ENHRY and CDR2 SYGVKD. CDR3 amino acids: CAISESWTAPPYNEQFF. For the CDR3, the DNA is TGTGCCATCAGTGAGTCGTGGACAGCCCCGCCCTACAATGAGCAGTTCTTC.

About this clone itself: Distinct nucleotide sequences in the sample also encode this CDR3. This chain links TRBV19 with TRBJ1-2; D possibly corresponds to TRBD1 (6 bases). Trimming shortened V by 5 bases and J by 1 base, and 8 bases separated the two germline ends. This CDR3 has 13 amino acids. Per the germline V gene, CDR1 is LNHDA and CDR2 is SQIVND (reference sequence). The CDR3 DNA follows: TGTGCCAGTAGTCACAGGGTTAACTATGGCTACACCTTC. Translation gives CASSHRVNYGYTF.